These 27 T cell receptor beta chains share one sample of origin, sequenced in a study of control samples from healthy donors and cancer patients. Sequenced by immunoSEQ multiplex PCR; TCRdb stores in-frame clones only, minus some. Of about 19,000 clones listed, around 84% are singletons. Sequenced material: PBMCs. These receptor sequences come from a woman aged 70 to 79 with lung cancer.

The chain is built from TRBV27 and TRBJ2-5, with D perhaps TRBD1 (5 bases). V was trimmed by 11 bases and J by 2 bases, leaving 12 bases between them. From germline, CDR1 is MNHEY and CDR2 SMNVEV (reference sequence). This CDR3 has 12 amino acids. CDR3 nucleotide sequence: TGTGCCTCTGCCCGACAGCAAGAGACCCAGTACTTC. This encodes CASARQQETQYF.

This clone was observed a handful of times. The chain recombines TRBV5-1 with TRBJ1-5, with 7 bases that match TRBD1. CDR1 is SGHRS, CDR2 YFSETQ, per germline. This CDR3 is built from 14 residues. Unmatched junction bases numbered 5, after V lost 4 bases and J lost 4 bases. The CDR3 nucleotides read TGCGCCAGCAGCCAAGGGACAGAGAATCAGCCCCAGCATTTT. Amino acids: CASSQGTENQPQHF.

V gene TRBV6-5 combines with J gene TRBJ1-5, with 8 nucleotides matching TRBD1. The germline V gene has CDR1 MNHEY and CDR2 SVGAGI. This CDR3 comprises 15 residues. With 6 bases clipped from V and 2 bases from J, the junction kept 6 bases outside the gene matches. For the CDR3, the DNA is TGTGCCAGCAGACGTCAGGGGGCGGGCAATCAGCCCCAGCATTTT. Amino acid sequence: CASRRQGAGNQPQHF.

In this sample, this clone turned up a few times. The chain combines TRBV4-1 with TRBJ2-1; unclear D gene. Germline V gives CDR1 MGHRA, CDR2 YSYEKL. CDR3 length equals 16 residues. Deletions cut 1 base from V and 0 bases from J, with 10 bases between. CDR3 sequence: CASSQVDIISYNEQFF. The CDR3 nucleotides are TGCGCCAGCAGCCAAGTTGACATTATCTCCTACAATGAGCAGTTCTTC.

The chain recombines TRBV5-6 with TRBJ2-4, with 8 bases identical to TRBD1. Unmatched junction bases numbered 9, after V lost 4 bases and J lost 0 bases. The CDR3 has 17 amino acids. Germline V gives CDR1 SGHDT, CDR2 YYEEEE. CDR3 sequence (DNA): TGTGCCAGCAGCCAACTGACAGGGGACTTAGCCAAAAACATTCAGTACTTC. Translating gives CASSQLTGDLAKNIQYF.

The genes are TRBV18 and TRBJ2-4; 7 bases are shared with TRBD2. V lost 0 bases, J lost 1 base, and 0 bases stayed unmatched. Germline V gives CDR1 KGHSH, CDR2 LQKENI. The CDR3 runs 15 residues. CDR3 in DNA: TGTGCCAGCTCACCACCTAGCGGGGCCAAAAACATTCAGTACTTC. Translated: CASSPPSGAKNIQYF.

This rearrangement joins TRBV24-1 to TRBJ2-1; 10 bases map to TRBD1. Germline assignment: CDR1 KGHDR and CDR2 SFDVKD. The CDR3 has 15 amino acids. V trimming: 4 bases; J trimming: 5 bases; junction bases outside the gene matches: 4. This CDR3 is CATSDSGQGNNEQFF. For the CDR3, the DNA is TGTGCCACCAGTGACTCGGGACAGGGGAACAATGAGCAGTTCTTC.

V usage is TRBV18 and J usage is TRBJ2-2; unclear D gene. Trimming removed 6 bases at V and 7 bases at J, with 15 bases between. Germline CDR1 and CDR2: KGHSH and LQKENI. This CDR3 is built from 14 residues. The CDR3 nucleotides are TGTGCCAGCTCGCCGCTTTCCGAAAGCGGGGAGCTGTTTTTT. Translation gives CASSPLSESGELFF.

This rearrangement joins TRBV14 to TRBJ2-7; D not certain. This CDR3 has 14 amino acids. From germline, CDR1 is SGHDN and CDR2 FVKESK. V was clipped by 0 bases and J by 6 bases, with 12 bases between them. This CDR3 reads CASSQENYGAEQYF. The CDR3 DNA follows: TGTGCCAGCAGCCAAGAGAACTACGGCGCCGAGCAGTACTTC. The full variable domain, completed using reference TRBV14 and TRBJ2-7, is EAGVTQFPSHSVIEKGQTVTLRCDPISGHDNLYWYRRVMGKEIKFLLHFVKESKQDESGMPNNRFLAERTGGTYSTLKVQPAELEDSGVYFCASSQENYGAEQYFGPGTRLTVT.

The rearrangement uses TRBV25-1 and TRBJ2-5; TRBD1 aligns across 8 bases. Trimming cost V 5 bases and J 5 bases; bases outside gene matches: 10. Germline-derived CDR1 and CDR2 are MGHDK and SYGVNS. There are 15 residues in the CDR3. DNA for the CDR3: TGTGCCAGCAGTAAGGAGACAGGGGTAACGGAGACCCAGTACTTC. This codes for CASSKETGVTETQYF. The whole variable domain, filled in from reference TRBV25-1 and TRBJ2-5, reads EADIYQTPRYLVIGTGKKITLECSQTMGHDKMYWYQQDPGMELHLIHYSYGVNSTEKGDLSSESTVSRIRTEHFPLTLESARPSHTSQYLCASSKETGVTETQYFGPGTRLLVL.

The chain couples TRBV5-1 to TRBJ2-1; TRBD2 aligns across 11 bases. In germline, CDR1 is SGHRS, CDR2 YFSETQ. V gave up 3 bases and J gave up 4 bases; unmatched junction bases: 9. There are 17 residues in the CDR3. Here the CDR3 DNA reads TGCGCCAGCAGCTCCGGGACTAGCGGTCAAATTTACAATGAGCAGTTCTTC. The encoded protein is CASSSGTSGQIYNEQFF. The complete variable domain, with remaining parts taken from reference TRBV5-1 and TRBJ2-1, reads KAGVTQTPRYLIKTRGQQVTLSCSPISGHRSVSWYQQTPGQGLQFLFEYFSETQRNKGNFPGRFSGRQFSNSRSEMNVSTLELGDSALYLCASSSGTSGQIYNEQFFGPGTRLTVL.

The V gene is TRBV7-6, the J gene TRBJ2-5; 8 nucleotides align to TRBD2. There are 15 residues in the CDR3. Germline V gives CDR1 SGHVS, CDR2 FNYEAQ. Trimming at V came to 4 bases and at J to 4 bases, leaving 8 bases not matched to a gene. CDR3 in DNA: TGTGCCAGCAGCTCCAGTGGCCTAGCGGGAGAGACCCAGTACTTC. Protein product: CASSSSGLAGETQYF.

The chain is built from TRBV6-5 and TRBJ1-1; D gene uncertain. Germline V lookup: CDR1 MNHEY, CDR2 SVGAGI. The germline V and J ends were trimmed by 8 bases and 7 bases, with 11 bases remaining between them. This CDR3 region has 11 residues. The CDR3 nucleotides read TGTGCCAGCGAGGCCACCGGTGAAGCTTTCTTT. Protein: CASEATGEAFF.

There are a few counts of this clone. The V call is TRBV7-9, the J call TRBJ2-5, with 10 bases identical to TRBD1. Germline V gives CDR1 SEHNR, CDR2 FQNEAQ (reference sequence). After removal of 3 bases from V and 4 bases from J, the junction contained 11 bases not matched to a gene. This CDR3 contains 17 residues. The CDR3 DNA sequence: TGTGCCAGCAGCTTTCCCAATGACAGGGGGCTTCGAGAGACCCAGTACTTC. It is translated as CASSFPNDRGLRETQYF.

This clone was counted only a few times. V and J are TRBV7-2 and TRBJ1-1; 8 nucleotides agree with TRBD1. With 5 bases clipped from V and 4 bases from J, the junction kept 9 bases outside the gene matches. The CDR3 runs to 15 residues. Germline CDR1 SGHTA, CDR2 FQGNSA. For the CDR3, the DNA is TGTGCCAGCAGCATAGGACAGGGCCGCAGCACTGAAGCTTTCTTT. Residues: CASSIGQGRSTEAFF.

The V gene is TRBV7-2, the J gene TRBJ2-7; 11 positions agree with TRBD2. Germline loops: CDR1 SGHTA, CDR2 FQGNSA. Trimming cost V 1 base and J 1 base; bases outside gene matches: 6. The CDR3 is 17 amino acids. In DNA form, the CDR3 reads TGTGCCAGCAGCTTAGTGGCAGGGACTAGCGGATCCTACGAGCAGTACTTC. It yields the protein CASSLVAGTSGSYEQYF.

This rearrangement joins TRBV5-6 to TRBJ2-7; D call uncertain. Trimming left V 4 bases short and J 2 bases short, with 7 bases between. The V gene's germline CDR1 is SGHDT and CDR2 YYEEEE. CDR3 length: 12 residues. The CDR3 protein is CASSLSAYEQYF. CDR3 bases: TGTGCCAGCAGCCTCTCAGCCTACGAGCAGTACTTC.

V gene TRBV6-2 or TRBV6-3 combines with J gene TRBJ2-3; D not certain. Germline V lookup: CDR1 MNHEY, CDR2 SVGEGT. Trimming removed 0 bases at V and 2 bases at J, with 12 bases between. The CDR3 sequence is 16 residues long. The CDR3, as DNA: TGTGCCAGCAGTTACTCGATAGGCGGCCACACAGATACGCAGTATTTT. Encoded protein: CASSYSIGGHTDTQYF.

The rearrangement joins TRBV19 to TRBJ2-3, with TRBD2 matching 10 bases. The CDR3 consists of 20 residues. V was pared by 7 bases and J by 1 base, with 20 bases of the junction left unmatched. Germline CDR1 is LNHDA and CDR2 is SQIVND (reference sequence). As DNA, the CDR3 is TGTGCCAGTACCCCCTGGGCTAGCGGGAGACTTCCGCTCGGCACAGATACGCAGTATTTT. Its protein product is CASTPWASGRLPLGTDTQYF.

The V gene is TRBV2, the J gene TRBJ2-7; 8 bases align to TRBD2. The length of the CDR3 is 13 residues. The V gene end was trimmed by 8 bases and the J gene end by 5 bases; junction bases not matched to a gene: 8. Germline values: CDR1 SNHLY, CDR2 FYNNEI. The CDR3 protein is CASGRTSTNEQYF. CDR3 sequence (DNA): TGTGCCAGCGGCCGGACTAGCACCAACGAGCAGTACTTC.

The gene calls are TRBV4-3 and TRBJ2-1; the match to TRBD2 covers 11 bases. In germline, CDR1 is LGHNA, CDR2 YSLEER. This CDR3 is 22 amino acids long. V lost 1 base to trimming and J lost 2 bases; unmatched junction nucleotides: 19. For the CDR3, the DNA is TGCGCCAGCAGCCAAGTAGCCAGTGGAGGGACTAGCGGCACAGGGGCCTACAATGAGCAGTTCTTC. Translating gives CASSQVASGGTSGTGAYNEQFF.

The V gene is TRBV5-6, the J gene TRBJ2-7; tentatively, D is TRBD1 (6 bases). The CDR3 loop spans 16 amino acids. Per the germline V gene, CDR1 is SGHDT and CDR2 is YYEEEE. V was pared by 1 base and J by 2 bases, with 16 bases between. The CDR3 is CASSLLPDSSPYEQYF. For the CDR3, the DNA is TGTGCCAGCAGCTTGCTCCCGGACAGTTCCCCCTACGAGCAGTACTTC.

The V and J genes are TRBV12-5 and TRBJ2-3; weak D call: TRBD2 (5 bases). Trimming left V 7 bases short and J 0 bases short, with 11 bases between. The V gene's germline CDR1 is LGHNT and CDR2 FRNRAP. This CDR3 has 14 amino acids. The CDR3 sequence: CASAREGSTDTQYF. The CDR3, as DNA: TGTGCTAGTGCCCGTGAGGGTAGCACAGATACGCAGTATTTT.

This clone was recorded only once. The rearrangement links TRBV29-1 to TRBJ2-7; 7 bases map to TRBD1. Losses at the gene ends were 1 base for V and 3 bases for J; bases not matched to a gene: 6. In germline, CDR1 is SQVTM, CDR2 ANQGSEA. The CDR3 loop spans 14 amino acids. Written as DNA, the CDR3 is TGCAGCGTTGAAGGTTGGGGGACAGACTACGAGCAGTACTTC. Its translation: CSVEGWGTDYEQYF.

A single count supports this clone. The chain joins TRBV28 to TRBJ2-7, with D perhaps TRBD2 (5 bases). The CDR3 loop spans 12 amino acids. V lost 7 bases, J lost 1 base, and 8 bases lay in between. The germline V gene has CDR1 MDHEN and CDR2 SYDVKM. The CDR3 nucleotides are TGTGCCAGCACACGGGGTTCCTACGAGCAGTACTTC. Translated, it gives CASTRGSYEQYF. Full variable domain (outside the CDR3, taken from reference TRBV28 and TRBJ2-7): DVKVTQSSRYLVKRTGEKVFLECVQDMDHENMFWYRQDPGLGLRLIYFSYDVKMKEKGDIPEGYSVSREKKERFSLILESASTNQTSMYLCASTRGSYEQYFGPGTRLTVT.

This chain connects TRBV5-5 to TRBJ2-1, with 7 bases lining up with TRBD1. The V segment lost 4 bases and the J segment 9 bases; nucleotides outside the gene matches: 10. Germline-derived CDR1 and CDR2 are SGHKS and YYEKEE (reference sequence). The CDR3 has 14 amino acids. The CDR3 here is CASSPIFRDSEQFF. Here the CDR3 DNA reads TGTGCCAGCAGCCCGATATTCCGGGACAGTGAGCAGTTCTTC.

This chain connects TRBV10-1 to TRBJ1-2; D remains unclear. Trimming shortened V by 10 bases and J by 3 bases, and 24 bases separated the two germline ends. The CDR3 totals 16 residues. The germline V gene has CDR1 WNHNN and CDR2 SYGVQD (reference sequence). DNA for the CDR3: TGCGCCATCAAAAAGAAGGGCTCGCAACGGGACTATGGCTACACCTTC. Encoded protein: CAIKKKGSQRDYGYTF.